This TCR beta chain appears in the sequencing data of a study of tumor-infiltrating lymphocytes in primary liver carcinoma. Across the study: The neoplasms were of stage T1-T3 N0M0, with dimensions of 4.2 to 10 cm across. Study-wide points: Tumors reached a significantly greater top-250-clone fraction than blood did (p = 0.039). Lower overlap was observed for tumor-adjacent and tumor-blood pairs relative to tumor region pairs.

The researchers produced TCR beta cDNA from 500 to 550 ng total RNA with a constant-region primer. Sequencing libraries for TCR beta derived from three nested multiplex PCR rounds that used slightly modified ARM-PCR. TRBV1-TRBV30 forward primers paired with a C-beta reverse primer drove the first two PCR rounds, approximately 11 cycles each. MiXCR, run by TCRdb on the multiplex PCR reads, gives a single entry per CDR3 protein. The table records 300,000 to 350,000 distinct CDR3 sequences, less than 75% of them present only once. On this clonotype: Its antigen is not identified.

The authors took blood RNA from unsorted whole blood and also extracted germline DNA. The CDR3 runs 18 residues. J gave up 7 bases and V 9 bases, and 24 bases lay outside the gene matches. Germline CDR1 SGHAT, CDR2 FQNNGV. The chain combines TRBV11-2 with TRBJ2-4, with 7 bases that match TRBD2. This TCR derives from a man aged 35 to 55 with primary liver carcinoma and hepatitis B virus infection. The sequencing sample was made of peripheral blood. The CDR3 nucleotides are TGTGCCAGTAGCCCCAAGCACGCCTACGAGACCGGGAGGAACATTCAGTACTTC. Its protein product is CASSPKHAYETGRNIQYF.